This passage covers 14 T cell receptor beta chains from one sample sequenced in a study of blood T cell repertoires in COVID-19. The protocol was immunoSEQ multiplex PCR, while the TCRdb copy is restricted to in-frame clones and leaves out a portion. The table shows 250,000 or so clones, with roughly 85% occurring only once. Sequencing was performed on PBMCs or T cells enriched from blood (not recorded which). The receptors stem from a woman between 40 and 55 years old who had been exposed to COVID-19.

V usage is TRBV11-3 and J usage is TRBJ2-4, with TRBD2 matching over 10 bases. CDR1 and CDR2 from the germline V gene are SGHNT and YENEEA. Trimming removed 5 bases from V and 6 bases from J; junction bases left unmatched: 7. The CDR3 spans 15 residues. In DNA, the CDR3 is TGTGCCAGCAGCCGGGGGGCTAGCGGGGGAAACATTCAGTACTTC. Its protein is CASSRGASGGNIQYF.

This chain links TRBV28 with TRBJ1-2; TRBD1 matches 8 bases. Trimming cost V 7 bases and J 4 bases; bases outside gene matches: 8. The CDR3 length is 14 residues. CDR1 is MDHEN, CDR2 SYDVKM, per germline. The CDR3 DNA is TGTGCCAGCATCGCGGGACAGGCCCTCTATGGCTACACCTTC. It encodes CASIAGQALYGYTF.

The chain's CDR3 is CASSDAEGAANYGYTF. CDR3 DNA sequence: TGTGCCAGTAGTGACGCGGAGGGGGCAGCTAACTATGGCTACACCTTC. The V gene is TRBV19, the J gene TRBJ1-2; 7 positions match TRBD1. The CDR3 runs 16 residues. From germline, CDR1 is LNHDA and CDR2 SQIVND (reference sequence). V gave up 5 bases and J gave up 0 bases; unmatched junction bases: 9. The full variable domain, with the rest looked up from reference TRBV19 and TRBJ1-2, is DGGITQSPKYLFRKEGQNVTLSCEQNLNHDAMYWYRQDPGQGLRLIYYSQIVNDFQKGDIAEGYSVSREKKESFPLTVTSAQKNPTAFYLCASSDAEGAANYGYTFGSGTRLTVV.

The chain joins TRBV7-3 to TRBJ2-1; 8 positions agree with TRBD2. Germline assignment: CDR1 SGHTA and CDR2 FQGTGA. The CDR3 has 15 amino acids. The junction had 6 bases not matched to a gene; V was cut back by 5 bases and J by 3 bases. The CDR3 reads CASSPGGGNYNEQFF. CDR3 DNA sequence: TGTGCCAGCAGCCCCGGGGGGGGGAACTACAATGAGCAGTTCTTC. Full variable domain (rest looked up from reference TRBV7-3 and TRBJ2-1): GAGVSQTPSNKVTEKGKYVELRCDPISGHTALYWYRQSLGQGPEFLIYFQGTGAADDSGLPNDRFFAVRPEGSVSTLKIQRTERGDSAVYLCASSPGGGNYNEQFFGPGTRLTVL.

The chain has TRBV2 and TRBJ2-3; no firm D call. The germline V and J ends were trimmed by 5 bases and 1 base, with 13 bases remaining between them. This CDR3 spans 15 amino acids. Per germline, CDR1 SNHLY and CDR2 FYNNEI. This CDR3 is CASSLSRVGTDTQYF. The CDR3 DNA reads TGTGCCAGCAGTTTGTCAAGAGTAGGCACAGATACGCAGTATTTT.

The genes are TRBV5-4 and TRBJ2-1; 12 positions match TRBD2. This CDR3 has 14 amino acids. The germline CDR1 and CDR2 sequences are SGHNT and YYREEE (reference sequence). Trimming cost V 4 bases and J 8 bases; bases outside gene matches: 4. CDR3 nucleotides: TGTGCCAGCAGCCTAGCGGGGGGGCTGGATGAGCAGTTCTTC. The encoded protein is CASSLAGGLDEQFF.

The chain recombines TRBV20-1 with TRBJ1-5; D unclear. The CDR3 covers 12 residues. The germline V and J ends were trimmed by 3 bases and 1 base, with 4 bases remaining between them. Germline lookup yields CDR1 DFQATT and CDR2 SNEGSKA (reference sequence). The CDR3 region has the DNA TGCAGTGCTAGTAGCAGCAATCAGCCCCAGCATTTT. Its protein product is CSASSSNQPQHF.

CDR3 in DNA: TGTGCCAGCAGCGAGGAGGGGAACACTGAAGCTTTCTTT. Its translation: CASSEEGNTEAFF. The genes are TRBV9 and TRBJ1-1; no clear D gene. CDR3 size: 13 residues. Deletions cut 3 bases from V and 1 base from J, with 7 bases between. Looked up from germline, CDR1 is SGDLS and CDR2 is YYNGEE.

The gene calls are TRBV19 and TRBJ1-1, with 9 bases fitting TRBD1. The CDR3 consists of 16 residues. CDR1 is LNHDA, CDR2 SQIVND, per germline (reference sequence). The V segment lost 5 bases and the J segment 1 base; nucleotides outside the gene matches: 8. CDR3 nucleotides: TGTGCCAGTAGTTTCCAGCCACAGGGGGCGAACACTGAAGCTTTCTTT. It translates to CASSFQPQGANTEAFF. Full variable domain (outside the CDR3, taken from reference TRBV19 and TRBJ1-1): DGGITQSPKYLFRKEGQNVTLSCEQNLNHDAMYWYRQDPGQGLRLIYYSQIVNDFQKGDIAEGYSVSREKKESFPLTVTSAQKNPTAFYLCASSFQPQGANTEAFFGQGTRLTVV.

This sequence joins TRBV14 and TRBJ2-7, with a possible D match to TRBD2 (5 bases). Trimming left V 2 bases short and J 7 bases short, with 30 bases between. CDR1 SGHDN and CDR2 FVKESK come from the germline V gene. The CDR3 is 19 residues long. CDR3 coding DNA: TGTGCCAGCAGCCAACCCCTAACCCGAGGAGGCCGGGTCTGGTGGGAGCAGTACTTC. It translates to CASSQPLTRGGRVWWEQYF. The whole variable domain, remainder taken from reference TRBV14 and TRBJ2-7, is EAGVTQFPSHSVIEKGQTVTLRCDPISGHDNLYWYRRVMGKEIKFLLHFVKESKQDESGMPNNRFLAERTGGTYSTLKVQPAELEDSGVYFCASSQPLTRGGRVWWEQYFGPGTRLTVT.

The chain is built from TRBV5-4 and TRBJ1-2; D remains unclear. Germline values: CDR1 SGHNT, CDR2 YYREEE (reference sequence). CDR3 length: 16 amino acids. Trimming left V 4 bases short and J 8 bases short, with 24 bases between. As DNA, the CDR3 is TGTGCCAGCAGCCCCGAGGTGGGTTATGCGATATGGGGCTACACCTTC. Protein product: CASSPEVGYAIWGYTF.

This chain links TRBV19 with TRBJ1-1; 7 bases align to TRBD1. Germline values: CDR1 LNHDA, CDR2 SQIVND (reference sequence). With V trimmed by 6 bases and J by 12 bases, 13 bases remained unmatched. The length of the CDR3 is 13 residues. CDR3 region: CASSTTGSREPFF. DNA for the CDR3: TGTGCCAGTAGCACGACAGGGTCGAGGGAACCTTTCTTT. The variable domain in full, with the rest retrieved from reference TRBV19 and TRBJ1-1, is DGGITQSPKYLFRKEGQNVTLSCEQNLNHDAMYWYRQDPGQGLRLIYYSQIVNDFQKGDIAEGYSVSREKKESFPLTVTSAQKNPTAFYLCASSTTGSREPFFGQGTRLTVV.

The chain recombines TRBV4-2 with TRBJ2-3; no reliable D call. The CDR3 has 15 amino acids. V lost 0 bases, J lost 1 base, and 8 bases lay in between. Germline CDR1 and CDR2: LGHNA and YNFKEQ. Here the CDR3 reads CASSQDPSGTDTQYF. CDR3 nucleotides: TGTGCCAGCAGCCAAGATCCCAGCGGCACAGATACGCAGTATTTT.

In its sample, this clone was seen a few times. J is TRBJ1-6 and V is TRBV6-5, with unresolved D. V was cut by 2 bases and J by 4 bases, with 6 bases left in between. The length of the CDR3 is 14 residues. The V gene's germline CDR1 is MNHEY and CDR2 SVGAGI. This CDR3 reads CASSYGRYNSPLHF. As DNA, the CDR3 is TGTGCCAGCAGTTACGGGCGTTATAATTCACCCCTCCACTTT.